This TCR beta chain was found in a study of T cell repertoires in cytomegalovirus infection. Regarding the study as a whole: The ex vivo response showed dominance by HLA-C-restricted CMV-specific TCR beta clonotypes. CMV carriers having the relevant HLA were flagged by cumulative public TCR beta family frequency.

This clonotype occurred a few times. Its antigen is unidentified. Trimming removed 1 base from V and 2 bases from J, with 11 bases in between. The CDR3 covers 16 residues. Each CDR3 protein gets one entry after TCRdb re-called the reads with MiXCR. The sample lists tens of thousands of distinct CDR3 sequences, 22% occurring once. The sequenced sample consisted of PBMCs, sequenced either directly or after in vitro stimulation (not recorded which). This receptor was obtained from a human donor in good health (CMV status not recorded). Some clones in this sample may be carry-over from other donors' samples. The rearrangement links TRBV12-3 or TRBV12-4 to TRBJ2-2; TRBD2 is a possible D gene (5 bases). The CDR3 DNA reads as TGTGCCAGCAGTTTAGGTTCCGGGGTTAACACCGGGGAGCTGTTTTTT. It specifies CASSLGSGVNTGELFF.